The entry below describes one T cell receptor (beta chain). What it binds is not known. Germline CDR1 MDHEN, CDR2 SYDVKM. V gave up 8 bases and J gave up 6 bases, with 7 bases separating them. The length of the CDR3 is 10 residues. TCRB transcripts that were expressed got sequenced, as all of the isolated RNA had been reverse transcribed. Clones were sequenced by immunoSEQ multiplex PCR, and TCRdb holds only the in-frame ones, with some missing. The sample gives about 360,000 clones, around 13% of which show up once; 0.015% to 0.02% is in the top ten. This record comes from a study of beta chain features in type 1 diabetes. Whole-study findings and limits: In every one of the four CD4+ subsets, TCRB CDR3s were moderately but significantly shorter in Type 1 diabetes patients.

The rearrangement joins TRBV28 to TRBJ1-2; D unresolved. The sequence was collected from a man aged 18 to 30 in good health. Sequenced sample: naive CD4+ T cells from blood. The CDR3 bases are TGTGCCAGCCGACTCAATGGCTACACCTTC. This sequence encodes CASRLNGYTF.